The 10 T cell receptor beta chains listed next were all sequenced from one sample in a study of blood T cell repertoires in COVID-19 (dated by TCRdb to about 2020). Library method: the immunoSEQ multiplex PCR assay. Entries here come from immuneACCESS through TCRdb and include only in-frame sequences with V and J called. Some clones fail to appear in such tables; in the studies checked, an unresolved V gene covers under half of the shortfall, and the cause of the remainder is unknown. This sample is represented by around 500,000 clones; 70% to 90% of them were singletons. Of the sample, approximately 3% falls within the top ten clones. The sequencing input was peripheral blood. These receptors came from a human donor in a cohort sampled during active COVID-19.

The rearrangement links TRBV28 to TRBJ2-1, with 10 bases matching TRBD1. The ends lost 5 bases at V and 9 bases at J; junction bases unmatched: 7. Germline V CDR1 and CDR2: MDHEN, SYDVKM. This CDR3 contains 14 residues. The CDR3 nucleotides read TGTGCCAGCAGTCCCGGGACAGGGGTCACTGAGCAGTTCTTC. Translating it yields CASSPGTGVTEQFF.

The CDR3: CASKGGTSRNEQFF. The CDR3 DNA is TGTGCCAGCAAGGGGGGGACTAGCCGCAATGAGCAGTTCTTC. This chain connects TRBV2 to TRBJ2-1; TRBD2 aligns across 9 bases. J lost 6 bases, V lost 7 bases, and 7 bases had no gene match. The CDR3 is 14 amino acids. Germline CDR1 is SNHLY and CDR2 is FYNNEI.

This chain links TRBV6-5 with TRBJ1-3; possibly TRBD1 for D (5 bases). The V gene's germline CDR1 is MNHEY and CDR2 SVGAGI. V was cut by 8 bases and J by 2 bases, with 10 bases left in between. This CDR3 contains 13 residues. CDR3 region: CASHPGTGNTIYF. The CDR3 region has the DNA TGTGCCAGCCACCCAGGGACTGGAAACACCATATATTTT.

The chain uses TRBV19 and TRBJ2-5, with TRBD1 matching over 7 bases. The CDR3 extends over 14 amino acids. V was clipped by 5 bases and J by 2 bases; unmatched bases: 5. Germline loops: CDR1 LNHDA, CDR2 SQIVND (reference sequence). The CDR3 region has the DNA TGTGCCAGTAGTGTACAGGGGATTCAAGAGACCCAGTACTTC. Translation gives CASSVQGIQETQYF. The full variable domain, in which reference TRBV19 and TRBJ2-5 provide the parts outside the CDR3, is DGGITQSPKYLFRKEGQNVTLSCEQNLNHDAMYWYRQDPGQGLRLIYYSQIVNDFQKGDIAEGYSVSREKKESFPLTVTSAQKNPTAFYLCASSVQGIQETQYFGPGTRLLVL.

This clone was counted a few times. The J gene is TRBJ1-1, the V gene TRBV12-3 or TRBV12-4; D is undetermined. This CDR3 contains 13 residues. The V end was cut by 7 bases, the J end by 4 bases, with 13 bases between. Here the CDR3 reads CASTYSPLTEAFF. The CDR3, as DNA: TGTGCCAGCACCTATTCCCCTCTCACTGAAGCTTTCTTT.

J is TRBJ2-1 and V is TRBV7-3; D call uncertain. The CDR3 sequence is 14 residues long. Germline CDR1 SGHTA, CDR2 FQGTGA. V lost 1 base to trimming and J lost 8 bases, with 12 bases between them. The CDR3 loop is CASSLMSWADEQFF. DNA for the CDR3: TGTGCCAGCAGCTTAATGAGCTGGGCAGATGAGCAGTTCTTC.

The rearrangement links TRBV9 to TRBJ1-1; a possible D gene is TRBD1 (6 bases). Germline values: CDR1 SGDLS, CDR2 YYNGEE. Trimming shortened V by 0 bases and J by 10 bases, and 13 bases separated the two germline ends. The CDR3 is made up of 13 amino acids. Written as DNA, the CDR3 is TGTGCCAGCAGCGTAGGAACAGGGTGGGGAGCTTTCTTT. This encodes CASSVGTGWGAFF.

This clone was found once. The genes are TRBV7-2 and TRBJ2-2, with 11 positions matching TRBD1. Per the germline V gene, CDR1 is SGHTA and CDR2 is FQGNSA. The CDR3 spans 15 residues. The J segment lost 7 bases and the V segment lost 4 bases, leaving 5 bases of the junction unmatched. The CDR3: CASSWGTGGGGELFF. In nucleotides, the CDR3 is TGTGCCAGCAGCTGGGGGACAGGGGGAGGCGGGGAGCTGTTTTTT.

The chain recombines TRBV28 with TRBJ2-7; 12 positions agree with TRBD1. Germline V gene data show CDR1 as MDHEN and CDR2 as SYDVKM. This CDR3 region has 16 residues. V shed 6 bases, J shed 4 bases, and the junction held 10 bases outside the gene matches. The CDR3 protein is CASRLYPGQGAYEQYF. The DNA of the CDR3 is TGTGCCAGCAGACTATACCCGGGACAGGGGGCTTACGAGCAGTACTTC. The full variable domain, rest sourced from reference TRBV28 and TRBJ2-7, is DVKVTQSSRYLVKRTGEKVFLECVQDMDHENMFWYRQDPGLGLRLIYFSYDVKMKEKGDIPEGYSVSREKKERFSLILESASTNQTSMYLCASRLYPGQGAYEQYFGPGTRLTVT.

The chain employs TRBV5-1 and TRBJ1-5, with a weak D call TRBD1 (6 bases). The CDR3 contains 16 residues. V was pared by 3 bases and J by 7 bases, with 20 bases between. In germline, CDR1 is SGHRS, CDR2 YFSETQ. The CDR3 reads CASSSEPGQGDQPQHF. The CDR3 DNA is TGCGCCAGCAGCTCAGAACCGGGACAAGGGGACCAGCCCCAGCATTTT.